These 30 T cell receptor beta chains were all obtained from the same sample, sequenced in a study of metastatic and nonmetastatic thyroid tumors. Using MiXCR, TCRdb reanalyzed the PCR reads. The table shows 15,000 to 20,000 clones, with under 15% occurring only once. Thyroid surgery was preceded by no treatment in any patient. The sample was tumor tissue. The receptors originated from a female donor with papillary thyroid cancer or a benign thyroid nodule (not recorded which). Some clones in this sample may be carry-over from other donors' samples.

This clone was counted ten times or more. This chain uses TRBV12-3 or TRBV12-4 with TRBJ2-3; D remains ambiguous. V lost 3 bases and J lost 6, with 1 base in between. The CDR3 consists of 10 residues. In nucleotides, the CDR3 is TGTGCCAGCAGTTTTGATACGCAGTATTTT. This codes for CASSFDTQYF.

This clone was recorded at least ten times. The chain recombines TRBV7-9 with TRBJ1-3, with D possibly being TRBD1 (5 bases). CDR3 length: 13 amino acids. The ends were cut back, 8 bases at V and 3 bases at J, with 11 bases in the middle. Germline-derived CDR1 and CDR2 are SEHNR and FQNEAQ (reference sequence). The CDR3 DNA follows: TGTGCCAGCCGTAAGACAGTTGGAAACACCATATATTTT. Amino acid sequence: CASRKTVGNTIYF.

This clone was counted at least ten times. DNA of the CDR3: TGTGCCTGGAGTGATCCAGCCTATGGCTACACCTTC. Its translation is CAWSDPAYGYTF. This chain connects TRBV30 to TRBJ1-2; D remains ambiguous. The CDR3 length is 12 residues. Germline V lookup: CDR1 GTSNPN, CDR2 SVGIG (reference sequence). The germline V and J ends were trimmed by 1 base and 4 bases, with 7 bases remaining between them.

In its sample, this clone is medium-sized. The V gene is TRBV7-9, the J gene TRBJ1-1; D is uncertain. V was trimmed by 5 bases and J by 8 bases, leaving 12 bases between them. Germline V gene data show CDR1 as SEHNR and CDR2 as FQNEAQ (reference sequence). This CDR3 has 12 amino acids. CDR3 coding DNA: TGTGCCAGCAGCCTGTCCCTGGGGGAAGCTTTCTTT. Amino acid sequence: CASSLSLGEAFF.

This clone was recorded many times. The rearrangement uses TRBV19 and TRBJ2-2, with 10 nucleotides matching TRBD1. The germline V gene encodes CDR1 LNHDA and CDR2 SQIVND (reference sequence). Germline trimming cut 4 bases from V and 2 bases from J; bases unmatched to any gene: 1. The CDR3 covers 15 residues. The CDR3 DNA reads as TGTGCCAGTAGTAAGACAGGGGGCAACACCGGGGAGCTGTTTTTT. It yields the protein CASSKTGGNTGELFF.

In the case of this clone: A clone one base away is much larger, so this may be a read error. Other nucleotide sequences in the sample specify the same CDR3. V and J are TRBV10-3 and TRBJ2-3; D gene unclear. The CDR3 length is 13 residues. Germline lookup yields CDR1 ENHRY and CDR2 SYGVKD. As DNA, the CDR3 is TGTGCCATCAGTGAAGGTAACACAGATACGCAGTACTTT. It translates to CAISEGNTDTQYF.

This clone has a count of ten or more. The chain has TRBV7-9 and TRBJ2-4; the D call may be TRBD1 or TRBD2 (6 bases each). The germline V gene encodes CDR1 SEHNR and CDR2 FQNEAQ (reference sequence). Trimming took off 1 base at V and 6 bases at J, with 13 bases between the two ends. The CDR3 sequence is 15 residues long. CDR3 protein: CASSLVGGGVNIQYF. CDR3 sequence (DNA): TGTGCCAGCAGCTTAGTTGGGGGCGGGGTAAACATTCAGTACTTC.

There are many counts of this clone. Other DNA sequences of this sample code for an identical CDR3. The chain couples TRBV29-1 to TRBJ1-3; 8 bases map to TRBD1. V was clipped by 7 bases and J by 0 bases; unmatched bases: 5. The CDR3 is 14 residues long. CDR1 is SQVTM, CDR2 ANQGSEA, per germline. CDR3 DNA: TGCAGCGCGGGACAGGCAAACTCTGGAAACACCATATATTTT. Amino acid sequence: CSAGQANSGNTIYF. The full variable domain, in which reference TRBV29-1 and TRBJ1-3 provide the parts outside the CDR3, is SAVISQKPSRDICQRGTSLTIQCQVDSQVTMMFWYRQQPGQSLTLIATANQGSEATYESGFVIDKFPISRPNLTFSTLTVSNMSPEDSSIYLCSAGQANSGNTIYFGEGSWLTVV.

The J gene is TRBJ1-1, the V gene TRBV6-2 or TRBV6-3; D gene ambiguous. This CDR3 has 14 residues. Germline assignment: CDR1 MNHEY and CDR2 SVGEGT. V was cut by 7 bases and J by 1 base, with 13 bases left in between. The CDR3 protein is CASTDAQPNTEAFF. The DNA of the CDR3 is TGTGCCAGCACCGATGCACAGCCGAACACTGAAGCTTTCTTT.

This clone was picked up a small number of times. The rearrangement joins TRBV27 to TRBJ2-7; D is unclear. The CDR3 is made up of 11 amino acids. Germline CDR1 and CDR2: MNHEY and SMNVEV (reference sequence). V lost 4 bases to trimming and J lost 6 bases, with 7 bases between them. The CDR3 DNA reads as TGTGCCAGCAGTTGGGGTTCCGAGCAGTACTTC. Translating it yields CASSWGSEQYF.

In this sample, this clone turned up many times. The chain carries TRBV18 and TRBJ2-7; D unresolved. The CDR3 consists of 12 residues. Germline V gene data show CDR1 as KGHSH and CDR2 as LQKENI. V lost 6 bases and J lost 5, with 11 bases in between. CDR3 in DNA: TGTGCCAGCTCGCAATCTCGCAACGAGCAGTACTTC. It is translated as CASSQSRNEQYF.

This clone has ten or more counts. This rearrangement joins TRBV15 to TRBJ1-1, with 7 nucleotides matching TRBD1. Trimming cost V 0 bases and J 5 bases; bases outside gene matches: 9. This CDR3 is 16 amino acids long. Germline V gives CDR1 LNHNV, CDR2 YYDKDF (reference sequence). Written as DNA, the CDR3 is TGTGCCACCAGCAGAGATACCGGGACAGTACAGACTGAAGCTTTCTTT. Encoded protein: CATSRDTGTVQTEAFF. Combining the CDR3 with reference TRBV15 and TRBJ1-1 gives the whole variable domain DAMVIQNPRYQVTQFGKPVTLSCSQTLNHNVMYWYQQKSSQAPKLLFHYYDKDFNNEADTPDNFQSRRPNTSFCFLDIRSPGLGDTAMYLCATSRDTGTVQTEAFFGQGTRLTVV.

Regarding this clone: The conserved phenylalanine or tryptophan normally closing the CDR3 is absent here, so this likely arose from a read error. The V and J genes are TRBV12-3 or TRBV12-4 and TRBJ2-6, with D tentatively TRBD1 (6 bases). The CDR3 is 15 residues long. Deletions cut 5 bases from V and 3 bases from J, with 11 bases between. CDR3 sequence reads: CASSLTGHGANVLTS. In DNA, the CDR3 is TGTGCCAGCAGTCTTACAGGGCATGGGGCCAACGTCCTGACTTCC.

V usage is TRBV3-1 and J usage is TRBJ2-5, with 11 bases identical to TRBD2. V was clipped by 4 bases and J by 6 bases; unmatched bases: 10. Germline V CDR1 and CDR2: LGHDT, YNNKEL (reference sequence). This CDR3 has 16 amino acids. The CDR3 protein is CASSRRGSGGAQTQYF. Written as DNA, the CDR3 is TGTGCCAGCAGCCGTAGGGGTAGCGGGGGGGCACAGACCCAGTACTTC.

The sample holds many counts of this clone. The rearrangement uses TRBV27 and TRBJ2-7; D is uncertain. The CDR3 is 15 residues long. The germline gives CDR1 MNHEY, CDR2 SMNVEV (reference sequence). Trimming took 3 bases from V and 1 from J, leaving 13 bases between them. The CDR3 DNA sequence: TGTGCCAGCAGTTTTCCCGGCCGCCAGTCCTACGAGCAGTACTTC. It codes for CASSFPGRQSYEQYF.

This clone was seen once. The junction shows a germline mismatch at one end, possibly a read error. V and J are TRBV7-6 and TRBJ2-7; perhaps TRBD2 as D (6 bases). This CDR3 spans 16 amino acids. Per the germline V gene, CDR1 is SGHVS and CDR2 is FNYEAQ. The CDR3 loop is CASSLGGAGTSYEHYF. The DNA of the CDR3 is TGTGCCAGCAGCTTAGGCGGGGCCGGGACCTCCTACGAGCATTACTTC.

Many counts were recorded for this clone. A much larger clone differs from this one at a single base, so this may be a read error. The sample contains more than one DNA sequence encoding this CDR3. J is TRBJ2-1 and V is TRBV7-9, with D possibly called TRBD1 or TRBD2 (6 bases each). This CDR3 comprises 13 residues. V dropped 5 bases and J dropped 6 bases, with 11 bases sitting between them. CDR1 is SEHNR and CDR2 is FQNEAQ in the germline V gene (reference sequence). The CDR3 coding sequence is TGTGCCAGCAGCCTAGAGGGGGGCAATGAGCAGTTCTTC. Amino acids: CASSLEGGNEQFF.

There are many counts of this clone. The same CDR3 is also encoded by other DNA sequences in this sample. The gene calls are TRBV20-1 and TRBJ1-5; D remains ambiguous. This CDR3 has 12 residues. The germline V gene encodes CDR1 DFQATT and CDR2 SNEGSKA (reference sequence). Trimming shortened V by 6 bases and J by 3 bases, and 9 bases separated the two germline ends. The CDR3 sequence is CSAGLPNQPQHF. The CDR3 DNA reads as TGCAGTGCCGGACTGCCCAATCAGCCCCAGCATTTT.

This clone was observed many times. A single base separates this from a much larger clone, so it may be a read error. The gene calls are TRBV5-6 and TRBJ2-7, with D perhaps assigned TRBD1 or TRBD2 (5 bases each). The length of the CDR3 is 16 residues. Per germline, CDR1 SGHDT and CDR2 YYEEEE. The CDR3 is CASSLMGPPISYGQYF. The CDR3 region has the DNA TGTGCCAGCAGCTTAATGGGACCGCCGATCTCCTACGGGCAGTACTTC. Full variable domain (missing parts from reference TRBV5-6 and TRBJ2-7): DAGVTQSPTHLIKTRGQQVTLRCSPKSGHDTVSWYQQALGQGPQFIFQYYEEEERQRGNFPDRFSGHQFPNYSSELNVNALLLGDSALYLCASSLMGPPISYGQYFGPGTRLTVT.

In its sample, this clone was seen a few times. This may stem from a read error, because a much larger clone lies one nucleotide away. Other DNA sequences in this specimen translate into the identical CDR3. This chain uses TRBV2 with TRBJ2-3; 7 bases map to TRBD2. Germline lookup yields CDR1 SNHLY and CDR2 FYNNEI. The length of the CDR3 is 14 residues. The junction had 4 bases not matched to a gene; V was cut back by 4 bases and J by 3 bases. The chain's CDR3 is CASSVMGGTDTQYF. The CDR3 nucleotides are TGTGCCAGCAGTGTCATGGGAGGGACAGATACGCAGTATTTT.

About this clone: This may come from a read error, since a much larger clone is one base off. The V call is TRBV5-1, the J call TRBJ2-2, with D possibly called TRBD1 or TRBD2 (5 bases each). The CDR3 loop spans 16 amino acids. Trimming stripped 7 bases from V and 5 bases from J, with 21 bases between. In germline, CDR1 is SGHRS, CDR2 YFSETQ. Here the CDR3 DNA reads TGCGCCAGCGGCTCCACCCCTGCAGGGACGACCGGGGAGCTGTTTTTT. Translated: CASGSTPAGTTGELFF.

This clone was recorded a few times. The chain is built from TRBV28 and TRBJ2-2, with D unresolved. The CDR3 is made up of 14 amino acids. Per germline, CDR1 MDHEN and CDR2 SYDVKM. V was pared by 6 bases and J by 6 bases, with 14 bases between. The CDR3 region is CASSSPLGAGELFF. CDR3 nucleotides: TGTGCCAGCAGCTCTCCTCTTGGAGCCGGGGAGCTGTTTTTT.

Ten or more counts support this clone. The CDR3 DNA reads TGTGCCAGCAGCTTAGAGGGCAGGACCCTCCCGGCTTCTGGCTACACCTTC. As protein: CASSLEGRTLPASGYTF. V and J are TRBV7-8 and TRBJ1-2; D gene unclear. Germline lookup yields CDR1 SGHVS and CDR2 FQNEAQ. The V end lost 1 base, the J end lost 7 bases, and 22 bases lay between the germline ends. The CDR3 runs 17 residues.

This clone was detected ten times or more. A much larger clone lies one base from this, so it may be a read error. The rearrangement joins TRBV11-3 to TRBJ1-1; no clear D. This CDR3 has 14 residues. The germline V gene encodes CDR1 SGHNT and CDR2 YENEEA. In DNA form, the CDR3 reads TGTGCCAGCAGCTTAAAGGGCGGGAACACTGGAGCTTTCTTT. This gives the protein CASSLKGGNTGAFF.

This clone appeared many times. The chain employs TRBV11-2 and TRBJ2-5; D not resolved. The germline V gene encodes CDR1 SGHAT and CDR2 FQNNGV. The CDR3 is made up of 13 amino acids. Trimming left V 1 base short and J 5 bases short, with 8 bases between. The CDR3 region is CASSLAGWETQYF. CDR3 sequence (DNA): TGTGCCAGCAGCTTAGCCGGTTGGGAGACCCAGTACTTC.

In this sample, this clone turned up many times. This chain uses TRBV29-1 with TRBJ1-4; a weak D match, TRBD1 (6 bases). Germline CDR1 is SQVTM and CDR2 is ANQGSEA. Trimming took 6 bases from V and 3 from J, leaving 17 bases between them. The CDR3 has 15 amino acids. The CDR3 DNA sequence: TGCAGCGTCTCCCAGAGGGGGGCGGCTAATGAAAAACTGTTTTTT. This translates into CSVSQRGAANEKLFF. Filled out from reference TRBV29-1 and TRBJ1-4, the complete variable domain reads SAVISQKPSRDICQRGTSLTIQCQVDSQVTMMFWYRQQPGQSLTLIATANQGSEATYESGFVIDKFPISRPNLTFSTLTVSNMSPEDSSIYLCSVSQRGAANEKLFFGSGTQLSVL.

This clone is categorized as medium-sized. The rearrangement joins TRBV4-1 to TRBJ2-7; D is unresolved. The CDR3 covers 16 residues. The V gene lost 0 bases and the J gene lost 0 bases, with 12 bases spanning the gap. CDR1 is MGHRA and CDR2 is YSYEKL in the germline V gene. The CDR3 nucleotides are TGCGCCAGCAGCCAAGAACCAGATGTCCTCTCCTACGAGCAGTACTTC. Its protein product is CASSQEPDVLSYEQYF.

This clone has more than one count but fewer than ten. The V and J genes are TRBV6-1 and TRBJ1-4; the D gene is possibly TRBD1 (5 bases). Trimming took 10 bases from V and 6 from J, leaving 18 bases between them. This CDR3 has 14 amino acids. Germline CDR1 and CDR2: MNHNS and SASEGT. CDR3: CATEVGQGDEKLFF. CDR3 DNA sequence: TGTGCCACCGAGGTGGGTCAGGGAGATGAAAAACTGTTTTTT.

Concerning this clone: Being one base from a much bigger clone, this may be a read error. The rearrangement uses TRBV14 and TRBJ2-5, with D hard to call. In germline, CDR1 is SGHDN, CDR2 FVKESK. The CDR3 is 13 residues long. The CDR3 sequence: CVSSQGTQETQYF. The CDR3, as DNA: TGTGTCAGCAGCCAAGGAACCCAAGAGACCCAGTACTTC. The whole variable domain, remainder taken from reference TRBV14 and TRBJ2-5, is EAGVTQFPSHSVIEKGQTVTLRCDPISGHDNLYWYRRVMGKEIKFLLHFVKESKQDESGMPNNRFLAERTGGTYSTLKVQPAELEDSGVYFCVSSQGTQETQYFGPGTRLLVL.

In this sample, this clone turned up a few times. The chain combines TRBV6-2 or TRBV6-3 with TRBJ2-7, with 10 nucleotides matching TRBD2. From germline, CDR1 is MNHEY and CDR2 SVGEGT. This CDR3 has 17 residues. J lost 4 bases, V lost 5 bases, and 14 bases had no gene match. The CDR3 loop reads CASSRPRTSGAPYEQYF. For the CDR3, the DNA is TGTGCCAGCAGTCGACCGCGGACTAGCGGAGCCCCTTACGAGCAGTACTTC.